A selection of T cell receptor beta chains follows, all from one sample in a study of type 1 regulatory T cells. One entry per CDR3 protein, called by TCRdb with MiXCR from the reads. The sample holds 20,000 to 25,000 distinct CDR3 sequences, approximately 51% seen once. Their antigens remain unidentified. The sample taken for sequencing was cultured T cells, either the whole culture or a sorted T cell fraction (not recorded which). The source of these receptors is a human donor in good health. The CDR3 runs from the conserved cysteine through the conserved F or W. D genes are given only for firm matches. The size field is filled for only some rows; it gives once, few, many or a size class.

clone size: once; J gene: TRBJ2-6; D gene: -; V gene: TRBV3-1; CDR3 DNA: TGTGCCAGCAGCCAAGAGAAGGGAAGCCCTGGGGCCAACGTCCTGACTTTC; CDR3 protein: CASSQEKGSPGANVLTF
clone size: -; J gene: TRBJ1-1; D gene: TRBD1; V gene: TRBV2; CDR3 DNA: TGTGCCAGCATGGACAGGGGCCTGAACACTGAAGCTTTCTTT; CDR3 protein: CASMDRGLNTEAFF
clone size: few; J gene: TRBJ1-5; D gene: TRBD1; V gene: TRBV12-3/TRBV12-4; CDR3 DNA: TGTGCCAGCAGTTCCCCGGACAGGGCCTATCAGCCCCAGCATTTT; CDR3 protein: CASSSPDRAYQPQHF
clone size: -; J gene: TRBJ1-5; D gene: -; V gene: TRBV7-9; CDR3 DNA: TGTGCCAGCAGCTTTGGGGGGCCCCAGCATTTT; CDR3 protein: CASSFGGPQHF
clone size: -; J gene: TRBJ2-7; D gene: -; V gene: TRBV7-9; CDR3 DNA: TGTGCCAGCAGCTTACAGGGTTACGAGCAGTACTTC; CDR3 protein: CASSLQGYEQYF
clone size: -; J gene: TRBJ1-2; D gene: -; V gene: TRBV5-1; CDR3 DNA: TGCGCCAGCAGCTTGGACGGAACCTATGGCTACACCTTC; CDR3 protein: CASSLDGTYGYTF
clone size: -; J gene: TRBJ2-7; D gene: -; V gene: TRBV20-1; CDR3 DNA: TGCAGTGCCCCCAGGCGTTTCAACGAGCAGTACTTC; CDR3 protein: CSAPRRFNEQYF
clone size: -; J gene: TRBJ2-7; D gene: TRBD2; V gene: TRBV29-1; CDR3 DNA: TGCAGCGTTGAACTAGCGGGCCACGAGCAGTACTTC; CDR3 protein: CSVELAGHEQYF
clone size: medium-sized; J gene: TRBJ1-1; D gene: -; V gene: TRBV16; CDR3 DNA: TGTGCCAGCAGCCTACAGGGCCGGTTAACTGAAGCTTTCTTT; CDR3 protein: CASSLQGRLTEAFF
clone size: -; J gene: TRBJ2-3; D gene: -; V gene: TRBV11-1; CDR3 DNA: TGTGCCAGCCGCCTCTGGGGGGCAGATACGCAGTATTTT; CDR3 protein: CASRLWGADTQYF
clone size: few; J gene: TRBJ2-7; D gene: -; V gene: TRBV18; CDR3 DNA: TGTGCCAGCTCACCCGCGGGGTCCCCAGCCTACGAGCAGTACTTC; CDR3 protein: CASSPAGSPAYEQYF
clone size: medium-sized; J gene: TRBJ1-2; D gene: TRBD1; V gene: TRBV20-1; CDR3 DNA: TGCAGTGCTAACCGGCCGGGACAGGGGACCGCTGGCTATGGCTACACCTTC; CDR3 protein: CSANRPGQGTAGYGYTF
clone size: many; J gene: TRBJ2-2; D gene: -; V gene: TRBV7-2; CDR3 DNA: TGTGCCAGCAGCTGGGGGGGGCCGAGGACCGGGGAGCTGTTTTTT; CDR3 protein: CASSWGGPRTGELFF
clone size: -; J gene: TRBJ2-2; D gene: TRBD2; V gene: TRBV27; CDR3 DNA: TGTGCCAGCAGTTTTCTAGCGGGGGGGACCGGGGAGCTGTTTTTT; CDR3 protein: CASSFLAGGTGELFF
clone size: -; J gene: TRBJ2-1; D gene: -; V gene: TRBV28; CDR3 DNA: TGTGCCAGCAGTTTTAGAAGGGGGTATAACAATGAGCAGTTCTTC; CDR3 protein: CASSFRRGYNNEQFF
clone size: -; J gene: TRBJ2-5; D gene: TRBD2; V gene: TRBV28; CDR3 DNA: TGTGCCAGCAGTTCAGGAGGGACTAGCGAGCGGGAGACCCAGTACTTC; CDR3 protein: CASSSGGTSERETQYF
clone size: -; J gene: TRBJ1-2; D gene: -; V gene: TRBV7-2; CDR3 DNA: TGTGCCAGCAGCTTAGAGATGGGAATGGATGGCTACACCTTC; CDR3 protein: CASSLEMGMDGYTF
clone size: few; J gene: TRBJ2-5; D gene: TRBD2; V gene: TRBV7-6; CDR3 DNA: TGTGCCAGCAGCTTGGGACTAGCGGGGGGTGGTCAAGAGACCCAGTACTTC; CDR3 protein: CASSLGLAGGGQETQYF
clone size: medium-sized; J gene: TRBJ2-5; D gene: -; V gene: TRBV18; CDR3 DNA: TGTGCCAGCTCACCACCCTCCAAAGAGACCCAGTACTTC; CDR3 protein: CASSPPSKETQYF
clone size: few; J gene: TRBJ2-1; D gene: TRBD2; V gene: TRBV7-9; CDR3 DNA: TGTGCCAGCAGCTTAGGTACAGGACTAGCAATTGGTGAGCAGTTCTTC; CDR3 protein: CASSLGTGLAIGEQFF
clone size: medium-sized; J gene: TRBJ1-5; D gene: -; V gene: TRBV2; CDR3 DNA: TGTGCCAGCAGTGAGGGACCGAGCAATCAGCCCCAGCATTTT; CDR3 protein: CASSEGPSNQPQHF
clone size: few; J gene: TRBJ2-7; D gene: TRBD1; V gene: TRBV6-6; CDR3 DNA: TGTGCCAGCAGTTACTCGCAGGGGGCCTACGAGCAGTACTTC; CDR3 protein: CASSYSQGAYEQYF
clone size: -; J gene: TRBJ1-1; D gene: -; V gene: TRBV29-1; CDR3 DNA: TGCAGCGTTCTTACTCCGGGGACTGAAGCTTTCTTT; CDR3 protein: CSVLTPGTEAFF
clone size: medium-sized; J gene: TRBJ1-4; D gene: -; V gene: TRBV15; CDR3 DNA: TGTGCCACCAGCAGACCGCGAGAAAAACTGTTTTTT; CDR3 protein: CATSRPREKLFF
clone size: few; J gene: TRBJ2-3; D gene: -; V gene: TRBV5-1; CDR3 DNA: TGCGCCACACGGGGTTCGACAGATACGCAGTATTTT; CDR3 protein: CATRGSTDTQYF
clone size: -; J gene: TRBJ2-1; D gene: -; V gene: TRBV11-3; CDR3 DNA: TGTGCCAGCAGCTCGACGAGCTCCTACAATGAGCAGTTCTTC; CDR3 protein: CASSSTSSYNEQFF
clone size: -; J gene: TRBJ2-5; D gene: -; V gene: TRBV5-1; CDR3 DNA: TGCGCCAGCAGCTTGGGGCAGCGGGTAGAGGAGACCCAGTACTTC; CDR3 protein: CASSLGQRVEETQYF
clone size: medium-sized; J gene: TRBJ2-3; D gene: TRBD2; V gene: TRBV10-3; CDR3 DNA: TGTGCCATCAGCGCTAGCGGGGTGAGCACAGATACGCAGTATTTT; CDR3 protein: CAISASGVSTDTQYF
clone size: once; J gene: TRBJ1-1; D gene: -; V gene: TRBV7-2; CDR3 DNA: TGTGCCAGCAGCTTATTGGTTGGAAAGAAGGACACTGAAGCTTTCTTT; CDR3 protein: CASSLLVGKKDTEAFF
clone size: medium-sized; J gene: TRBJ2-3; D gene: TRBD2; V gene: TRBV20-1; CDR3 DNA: TGCAGTGCTGTAGCGGGGGTGTCAGATACGCAGTATTTT; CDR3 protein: CSAVAGVSDTQYF